A single sample gave rise to the 8 T cell receptor beta chains below, sequenced in a study of cytomegalovirus exposure and HLA in healthy donors. PCR involved 60 Vbeta and 13 Jbeta primers. Assay: immunoSEQ multiplex PCR; the TCRdb copy retains only in-frame clones and omits some. Found here are some 97,000 clones, about 79% of them singletons; the top ten hold around 4%. The sample comprised PBMCs. These receptors were obtained from a female donor in good health and CMV-seropositive.

The rearrangement links TRBV19 to TRBJ2-5; 8 bases fit TRBD1. This CDR3 comprises 12 residues. The germline gives CDR1 LNHDA, CDR2 SQIVND (reference sequence). Trimming removed 4 bases from V and 10 bases from J; junction bases left unmatched: 5. The CDR3 region has the DNA TGTGCCAGTAGTACTAGACAGGGGATCCAGTACTTC. Amino acids: CASSTRQGIQYF.

The V call is TRBV19, the J call TRBJ2-4; 8 nucleotides line up with TRBD1. The CDR3 consists of 15 residues. V trimming: 5 bases; J trimming: 6 bases; junction bases outside the gene matches: 9. CDR1 and CDR2 from the germline V gene are LNHDA and SQIVND (reference sequence). DNA of the CDR3: TGTGCCAGTAGTCCCGGGACAGGCGATAGAAACATTCAGTACTTC. Its protein is CASSPGTGDRNIQYF. Drawing the rest from reference TRBV19 and TRBJ2-4, the complete variable domain is DGGITQSPKYLFRKEGQNVTLSCEQNLNHDAMYWYRQDPGQGLRLIYYSQIVNDFQKGDIAEGYSVSREKKESFPLTVTSAQKNPTAFYLCASSPGTGDRNIQYFGAGTRLSVL.

The chain is built from TRBV5-1 and TRBJ2-5, with TRBD1 identical over 7 bases. The CDR3 covers 16 residues. Germline-derived CDR1 and CDR2 are SGHRS and YFSETQ. V trimming: 0 bases; J trimming: 1 base; junction bases outside the gene matches: 6. CDR3 sequence reads: CASSLAERGRQETQYF. DNA of the CDR3: TGCGCCAGCAGCTTGGCCGAGAGGGGGCGCCAAGAGACCCAGTACTTC.

The chain's CDR3 is CASSPSTGPPYEQYF. The CDR3 DNA reads as TGTGCCAGCTCACCATCGACAGGGCCCCCCTACGAGCAGTACTTC. V usage is TRBV18 and J usage is TRBJ2-7; TRBD1 agrees at 7 bases. J was trimmed by 2 bases and V by 2 bases; bases with no gene match: 6. This CDR3 region has 15 residues. Germline values: CDR1 KGHSH, CDR2 LQKENI.

The J gene is TRBJ1-1, the V gene TRBV29-1; a possible D gene is TRBD1 (6 bases). From germline, CDR1 is SQVTM and CDR2 ANQGSEA. This CDR3 comprises 14 residues. The V end was cut by 7 bases, the J end by 0 bases, with 15 bases between. Here the CDR3 DNA reads TGCAGCGCCGGAGGGGGAGGGCTGAACACTGAAGCTTTCTTT. Translation: CSAGGGGLNTEAFF.

V is TRBV9 and J is TRBJ2-1; TRBD2 is a possible D gene (5 bases). CDR3 length: 15 amino acids. V lost 0 bases, J lost 2 bases, and 9 bases lay in between. Germline loops: CDR1 SGDLS, CDR2 YYNGEE. The CDR3 region is CASSVAGNPYNEQFF. CDR3 nucleotides: TGTGCCAGCAGCGTAGCGGGGAACCCCTACAATGAGCAGTTCTTC.

In this sample, this clone turned up once. The chain is built from TRBV7-9 and TRBJ1-1; D unresolved. The germline V gene has CDR1 SEHNR and CDR2 FQNEAQ (reference sequence). The CDR3 has 14 residues. With 5 bases removed from V and 7 bases from J, the gap between germline ends came to 17 bases. Here the CDR3 DNA reads TGTGCCAGCAGCCAGAAGTCATGGGAGGGTGAAGCTTTCTTT. This translates into CASSQKSWEGEAFF.

The chain links TRBV30 to TRBJ2-1; tentative D call: TRBD2 (7 bases). The V end lost 3 bases, the J end lost 1 base, and 16 bases lay between the germline ends. CDR3 size: 16 residues. The germline CDR1 and CDR2 sequences are GTSNPN and SVGIG (reference sequence). The CDR3 DNA follows: TGTGCCTGGAGAATTGGCGGGGGCCGGTCCTACAATGAGCAGTTCTTC. Translation gives CAWRIGGGRSYNEQFF.